A selection of T cell receptor beta chains follows, all from one sample in a study of shared clonotypes between healthy human individuals. Clones were sequenced by immunoSEQ multiplex PCR, and TCRdb holds only the in-frame ones, with some missing. The sample shows roughly 2 million clones, approximately 94% of them seen only once. Input material: naive CD4+ T cells sorted from blood. These receptors all stem from a man younger than 35 in good health. The CDR3 runs from the conserved cysteine through the conserved F or W. D genes are given only for firm matches. Expanded clones are given a class, and other clones once, few, many or no size at all.

V gene	clone size	CDR3 length	J gene	D gene	CDR3 protein	CDR3 DNA
TRBV6-1	NA	14	TRBJ1-1	NA	CASKTALLNTEAFF	TGTGCCAGTAAGACCGCGCTTCTGAACACTGAAGCTTTCTTT
TRBV13	NA	12	TRBJ2-7	NA	CASSLVRGEQYF	TGTGCCAGCAGCTTAGTGCGGGGCGAGCAGTACTTC
TRBV4-1	NA	14	TRBJ1-2	NA	CASSQDRPNYGYTF	TGCGCCAGCAGCCAAGACAGACCTAACTATGGCTACACCTTC
TRBV7-2	NA	16	TRBJ2-5	TRBD1	CASSVMGQVGKETQYF	TGTGCCAGCAGCGTAATGGGACAGGTTGGCAAAGAGACCCAGTACTTC
TRBV5-5	NA	16	TRBJ2-5	NA	CASSPGLASVQETQYF	TGTGCCAGCAGCCCTGGTCTGGCTAGCGTTCAAGAGACCCAGTACTTC
TRBV11-1	NA	18	TRBJ2-3	NA	CASSLGSWGRGTTDTQYF	TGTGCCAGCAGCTTAGGGTCCTGGGGGCGGGGGACGACCGATACGCAGTATTTT
TRBV5-6	NA	13	TRBJ2-7	NA	CASSLSGVYEQYF	TGTGCCAGCAGCTTGAGCGGTGTCTACGAGCAGTACTTC
TRBV5-4	NA	13	TRBJ2-7	NA	CASSLAGPGEQYF	TGTGCCAGCAGCTTGGCTGGGCCGGGCGAGCAGTACTTC
TRBV6-5	NA	12	TRBJ2-1	NA	CASSRGGNEQFF	TGTGCCAGCAGTAGAGGGGGCAATGAGCAGTTCTTC
TRBV6-7	NA	17	TRBJ2-7	NA	CASSSRHPTGTWQGQYF	TGTGCCAGCAGTTCGAGACACCCAACGGGGACGTGGCAGGGGCAGTACTTC
TRBV19	NA	13	TRBJ2-5	NA	CASSVSSPETQYF	TGTGCCAGTAGTGTATCTAGTCCGGAGACCCAGTACTTC
TRBV29-1	NA	14	TRBJ2-7	TRBD2	CSVVLLAGAHEQYF	TGCAGCGTTGTTTTGCTAGCGGGAGCCCACGAGCAGTACTTC
TRBV6-6	once	15	TRBJ2-2	TRBD2	CASRRGELGTGELFF	TGTGCCAGCAGACGGGGGGAGCTGGGCACCGGGGAGCTGTTTTTT
TRBV6-5	NA	14	TRBJ1-5	TRBD1	CASSGGQGRQPQHF	TGTGCCAGCAGCGGGGGACAGGGACGACAGCCCCAGCATTTT
TRBV5-4	once	14	TRBJ2-1	TRBD1	CASSSKTGVNEQFF	TGTGCCAGCAGCTCTAAGACAGGGGTCAATGAGCAGTTCTTC